A selection of T cell receptor beta chains follows, all from one sample in a study of T cell responses to AZD1222 COVID-19 vaccine. Method: immunoSEQ multiplex PCR; TCRdb's copy keeps in-frame clones and lacks some. The sample shows approximately 100,000 clones, 85% to 90% of them seen only once. Sequencing used peripheral blood, obtained on day 0 of AZD1222 vaccination. These receptors were obtained from an adult in good health. The CDR3 runs from the conserved cysteine through the conserved F or W. A D gene is named only where the DNA matches it firmly. Size is stated for part of the rows, as once, few or many counts, or as a class when the clone is expanded.

V gene: TRBV28; D gene: TRBD2; J gene: TRBJ2-2; clone size: NA; CDR3 DNA: TGTGCCAGCACGGGGGGGCCGGACACCGGGGAGCTGTTTTTT; CDR3 protein: CASTGGPDTGELFF
V gene: TRBV5-6; D gene: TRBD2; J gene: TRBJ2-7; clone size: NA; CDR3 DNA: TGTGCCAGCAGCCTCGGACTAGCAGGCTCCTACGAGCAGTACTTC; CDR3 protein: CASSLGLAGSYEQYF
V gene: TRBV9; D gene: NA; J gene: TRBJ2-5; clone size: NA; CDR3 DNA: TGTGCCAGCAGCGTATCCCCCCAGGGACAAGAGACCCAGTACTTC; CDR3 protein: CASSVSPQGQETQYF
V gene: TRBV30; D gene: NA; J gene: TRBJ2-7; clone size: NA; CDR3 DNA: TGTGCCTGGACCCGGGACGGCTACGAGCAGTACTTC; CDR3 protein: CAWTRDGYEQYF
V gene: TRBV5-4; D gene: TRBD1; J gene: TRBJ1-1; clone size: NA; CDR3 DNA: TGTGCCAGCAGCTTCGGGACAGGAATGAACACTGAAGCTTTCTTT; CDR3 protein: CASSFGTGMNTEAFF
V gene: TRBV11-1; D gene: NA; J gene: TRBJ1-2; clone size: NA; CDR3 DNA: TGTGCCAGCAGCTTTTCCGAGTATGGCTACACCTTC; CDR3 protein: CASSFSEYGYTF
V gene: TRBV5-3; D gene: TRBD2; J gene: TRBJ2-2; clone size: NA; CDR3 DNA: TGTGCCAGAAGCCGCACGGGAAAGCGGGGGTCCCGGAACACCGGGGAGCTGTTTTTT; CDR3 protein: CARSRTGKRGSRNTGELFF
V gene: TRBV7-2; D gene: TRBD2; J gene: TRBJ2-5; clone size: few; CDR3 DNA: TGTGCCAGCAGCTTTAGCGGGAACCAAGAGACCCAGTACTTC; CDR3 protein: CASSFSGNQETQYF
V gene: TRBV7-2; D gene: NA; J gene: TRBJ1-1; clone size: NA; CDR3 DNA: TGTGCCAGCAGCTTAGGGCAGGGTTTGAACACTGAAGCTTTCTTT; CDR3 protein: CASSLGQGLNTEAFF
V gene: TRBV10-1; D gene: NA; J gene: TRBJ2-6; clone size: NA; CDR3 DNA: TGCGCCAGCAAGCAAGCTAAGACCCTATCTGGGGCCAACGTCCTGACTTTC; CDR3 protein: CASKQAKTLSGANVLTF
V gene: TRBV5-8; D gene: NA; J gene: TRBJ1-2; clone size: NA; CDR3 DNA: TGTGCCAGCAGCTATGACAGGTTCCCTAACTATGGCTACACCTTC; CDR3 protein: CASSYDRFPNYGYTF
V gene: TRBV5-1; D gene: TRBD2; J gene: TRBJ2-3; clone size: once; CDR3 DNA: TGCGCCAGCAGCTCGAAGCGGGAACCAGGAGATACGCAGTATTTT; CDR3 protein: CASSSKREPGDTQYF
V gene: TRBV4-3; D gene: NA; J gene: TRBJ2-7; clone size: few; CDR3 DNA: TGCGCCAGCAGTTTGGGCAGGGCCTACGAGCAGTACTTC; CDR3 protein: CASSLGRAYEQYF
V gene: TRBV6-5; D gene: NA; J gene: TRBJ2-7; clone size: NA; CDR3 DNA: TGTGCCAGCAGCTTCACAGGGTTCGAGCAGTACTTC; CDR3 protein: CASSFTGFEQYF
V gene: TRBV29-1; D gene: TRBD1; J gene: TRBJ1-3; clone size: NA; CDR3 DNA: TGCAGCGGATCAGGGGGTCTTTCTGGAAACACCATATATTTT; CDR3 protein: CSGSGGLSGNTIYF
V gene: TRBV19; D gene: NA; J gene: TRBJ2-5; clone size: NA; CDR3 DNA: TGTGCCTCTAAGGCGGAAGAGACCCAGTACTTC; CDR3 protein: CASKAEETQYF
V gene: TRBV2; D gene: TRBD1; J gene: TRBJ1-2; clone size: NA; CDR3 DNA: TGTGCCAGCAGGCCGGGTCAGGGGGGCTATGGCTACACCTTC; CDR3 protein: CASRPGQGGYGYTF
V gene: TRBV11-1; D gene: NA; J gene: TRBJ1-6; clone size: NA; CDR3 DNA: TGTGCCAGCAGCTTAAGGACCCAGTATAATTCACCCCTCCACTTT; CDR3 protein: CASSLRTQYNSPLHF
V gene: TRBV6-2/TRBV6-3; D gene: NA; J gene: TRBJ2-4; clone size: NA; CDR3 DNA: TGTGCCAGCAGTTACCATCATGGACAACAACTAGCCAAAAACATTCAGTACTTC; CDR3 protein: CASSYHHGQQLAKNIQYF
V gene: TRBV7-3; D gene: NA; J gene: TRBJ1-6; clone size: NA; CDR3 DNA: TGTGCCAGCAGCATAGCCGGGAATTCACCCCTCCACTTT; CDR3 protein: CASSIAGNSPLHF